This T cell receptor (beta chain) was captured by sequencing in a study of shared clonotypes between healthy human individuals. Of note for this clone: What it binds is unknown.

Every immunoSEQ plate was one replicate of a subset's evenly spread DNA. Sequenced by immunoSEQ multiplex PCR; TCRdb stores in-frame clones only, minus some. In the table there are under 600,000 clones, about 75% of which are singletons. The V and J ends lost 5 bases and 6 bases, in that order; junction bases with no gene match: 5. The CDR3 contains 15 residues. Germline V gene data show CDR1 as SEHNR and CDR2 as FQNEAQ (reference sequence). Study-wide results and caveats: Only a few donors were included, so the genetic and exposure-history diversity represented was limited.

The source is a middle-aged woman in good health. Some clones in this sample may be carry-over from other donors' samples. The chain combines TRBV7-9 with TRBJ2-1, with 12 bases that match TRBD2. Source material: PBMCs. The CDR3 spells CASSDRTSGTNEQFF. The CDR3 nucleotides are TGTGCCAGCAGCGACCGGACTAGCGGGACCAATGAGCAGTTCTTC.